This T cell receptor beta chain was identified in a study of blood T cells in healthy people across ages. Through a sample-barcoded 5' primer and a J-beta primer mix, a second PCR was run for roughly 7 to 12 cycles. The template-switch adaptor was a 5' adaptor with 12 random nucleotides. It tagged each cDNA molecule. Individual samples furnished no less than 2.5 million CDR3-containing paired-end reads apiece. MiXCR, applied by TCRdb to the 5' RACE reads, yields one record per CDR3 protein. Here the sample spans 700,000 to 950,000 distinct CDR3 sequences, 58% being singletons. The specimen sequenced was blood. The TCR sequence derives from a man under 40 in good health.

CDR3 nucleotides: TGTGCCATCTTGGTCGGAAGGGGCGGACCTGACTATGGCTACACCTTC. Its protein product is CAILVGRGGPDYGYTF. The V and J genes are TRBV10-3 and TRBJ1-2; weak D call: TRBD1 (5 bases). V was trimmed by 8 bases and J by 3 bases, leaving 22 bases between them. This CDR3 has 16 residues. Germline CDR1 reads ENHRY; CDR2 reads SYGVKD.